The 7 T cell receptor beta chains reported below all come from one sample, sequenced in a study of blood T cells in healthy people across ages. A second PCR of about 6 to 11 cycles used a sample-barcoded 5' primer and a J-beta primer mix. MiXCR, run by TCRdb on the 5' RACE reads, gives a single entry per CDR3 protein. There are hundreds of thousands of distinct CDR3 sequences in the sample; around a quarter occur only once, and just under 9.5% lies in the top ten. These records were also assigned to another study, of T cells of mothers and their children.

The specimen was blood. Receptors originate from a boy aged 5 to 17 in good health.

The chain combines TRBV5-5 with TRBJ2-1; D unclear. This CDR3 has 15 amino acids. Trimming removed 3 bases from V and 0 bases from J, with 10 bases in between. Germline V gene lookup returns CDR1 SGHKS and CDR2 YYEKEE (reference sequence). CDR3 nucleotide sequence: TGTGCCAGCAGCTCCGACGTAAGCTCCTACAATGAGCAGTTCTTC. Amino acid sequence: CASSSDVSSYNEQFF.

V and J are TRBV6-6 and TRBJ1-4; no firm D call. The length of the CDR3 is 12 residues. Germline V gene lookup returns CDR1 MNHNY and CDR2 SVGAGI (reference sequence). Trimming removed 4 bases at V and 6 bases at J, with 6 bases between. The CDR3, as DNA: TGTGCCAGCAGTTTTGAGGATGAAAAACTGTTTTTT. Translation gives CASSFEDEKLFF.

This chain links TRBV7-9 with TRBJ2-5; possibly TRBD1 for D (6 bases). The CDR3 runs to 15 residues. Per the germline V gene, CDR1 is SEHNR and CDR2 is FQNEAQ (reference sequence). With 5 bases removed from V and 2 bases from J, the gap between germline ends came to 15 bases. Here the CDR3 reads CASSGDTGLQETQYF. Here the CDR3 DNA reads TGTGCCAGCAGCGGAGACACAGGGCTTCAAGAGACCCAGTACTTC.

The chain is built from TRBV12-3 or TRBV12-4 and TRBJ2-5, with a possible D match to TRBD2 (5 bases). Gene TRBJ2-1 matches the end of the DNA better, so the J call may be wrong. The CDR3 spans 16 residues. CDR3 in amino acids: CASSSYGPSGLDEQFF. The CDR3 DNA follows: TGTGCCAGCAGTTCCTACGGCCCATCGGGGTTGGATGAGCAGTTCTTC.

A few counts support this clonotype. The chain recombines TRBV7-9 with TRBJ2-7, with D hard to call. From germline, CDR1 is SEHNR and CDR2 FQNEAQ (reference sequence). The V gene lost 4 bases and the J gene lost 3 bases, with 7 bases spanning the gap. The CDR3 runs to 12 residues. CDR3 region: CASSSKIYEQYF. Written as DNA, the CDR3 is TGTGCCAGCAGCTCAAAAATCTACGAGCAGTACTTC.

This clonotype was found a few times. This chain uses TRBV10-3 with TRBJ2-1, with D possibly being TRBD2 (6 bases). The V gene's germline CDR1 is ENHRY and CDR2 SYGVKD. This CDR3 is 11 amino acids long. Trimming took 6 bases from V and 8 from J, leaving 8 bases between them. Written as DNA, the CDR3 is TGTGCCATCAGGGAGGGATATGAGCAGTTCTTC. It yields the protein CAIREGYEQFF.

This clonotype was counted between two and nine times. The rearrangement links TRBV20-1 to TRBJ2-2, with TRBD1 as a possible D gene (6 bases). Trimming took off 5 bases at V and 0 bases at J, with 13 bases between the two ends. CDR1 and CDR2 (germline): DFQATT, SNEGSKA (reference sequence). This CDR3 region has 15 residues. The CDR3, as DNA: TGCAGTGCTCCCTCCGGGACAACGAACACCGGGGAGCTGTTTTTT. This encodes CSAPSGTTNTGELFF.